The clone carrying this T cell receptor beta chain occurred a few times. Its antigen is unidentified. Trimming shortened V by 8 bases and J by 5 bases, and 16 bases separated the two germline ends. The CDR3 is 13 residues long. CDR1 is SGHAT and CDR2 is FQDESV in the germline V gene (reference sequence). Exclusions: uncontrolled infection, other autoimmune disease, pregnancy, lactation. These data are taken from a study of T cells in Graves' hyperthyroidism and ophthalmopathy. As for the study in general: Upon initial diagnosis and before any treatment, peripheral blood was collected. The study, taken as a whole, reports: Among clonotypes expanded in thyroid above 0.001, most were also found in blood.

The investigators amplified TCR beta CDR3 regions from RNA transcripts. TCR CDR3 underwent first-round RT-PCR with the HTBI primer set. TCRdb re-called the multiplex PCR reads through MiXCR, storing one row per CDR3 protein. The sample records some 500,000 distinct CDR3 sequences, roughly a quarter being singletons. Sequenced: blood. The chain links TRBV11-1 to TRBJ2-7, with a weak D call TRBD1 (5 bases). The TCR comes from a woman in her 30s with Graves' ophthalmopathy. This chain's CDR3 is CASGHGEMDEQYF. Here the CDR3 DNA reads TGTGCCAGCGGACATGGCGAAATGGACGAGCAGTACTTC.